The clone carrying this TCR beta chain was observed a handful of times. Both TCR beta VDJ combination and CDR3 sequence profiling were carried out. Genomic DNA was the template for this profiling. TCRdb used MiXCR to reprocess the reads, holding one entry per CDR3 protein. This table has about 120,000 distinct CDR3 sequences, 50% to 70% appearing once. This entry is derived from a study of CD8+CD57+ T cells in acquired aplastic anemia. The patients chosen for sequencing had shown expansion of CD8+CD57+ cells (detected by flow cytometry). The patients all had a severe acquired aplastic anemia diagnosis. This receptor was identified in a human donor with aplastic anemia. Sequencing used sorted CD4+, CD8+, or CD8+CD57+ T cells (not recorded which) from PBMCs.

CDR3 in amino acids: CASSESMWVVGSPLHF. The CDR3 region has the DNA TGCGCCAGCAGTGAGTCGATGTGGGTGGTAGGATCACCCCTCCACTTT. The chain is built from TRBV10-1 and TRBJ1-6, with no clear D. CDR3 length: 16 amino acids. V was shortened by 0 bases and J by 10 bases, with 16 bases between the two germline ends. Looked up from germline, CDR1 is WNHNN and CDR2 is SYGVQD (reference sequence).